The TCR beta chain under discussion was sequenced for a study of CD8 T cells in ankylosing spondylitis. General study results and limits: Disease-linked clones reportedly showed significant enrichment in matched ankylosing spondylitis synovial fluid.

One entry per CDR3 protein results from TCRdb running MiXCR on the 5' RACE reads. The sample has 25,000 to 35,000 distinct CDR3 sequences; less than 5.5% are singletons. The ends lost 2 bases at V and 6 bases at J; junction bases unmatched: 1. Looked up from germline, CDR1 is SGDLS and CDR2 is YYNGEE. This CDR3 is built from 15 residues. This clonotype was recorded many times. The antigen remains unidentified. Sequencing was performed on blood, either unsorted or a sorted T cell fraction (not recorded which). The chain employs TRBV9 and TRBJ2-1; 14 bases line up with TRBD2. This TCR derives from a female donor with ankylosing spondylitis or in good health (not recorded which). This CDR3 is CASSVGTSGSNEQFF. As DNA, the CDR3 is TGTGCCAGCAGCGTGGGGACTAGCGGGAGCAATGAGCAGTTCTTC. Full variable domain (remainder filled in from reference TRBV9 and TRBJ2-1): DSGVTQTPKHLITATGQRVTLRCSPRSGDLSVYWYQQSLDQGLQFLIQYYNGEERAKGNILERFSAQQFPDLHSELNLSSLELGDSALYFCASSVGTSGSNEQFFGPGTRLTVL.